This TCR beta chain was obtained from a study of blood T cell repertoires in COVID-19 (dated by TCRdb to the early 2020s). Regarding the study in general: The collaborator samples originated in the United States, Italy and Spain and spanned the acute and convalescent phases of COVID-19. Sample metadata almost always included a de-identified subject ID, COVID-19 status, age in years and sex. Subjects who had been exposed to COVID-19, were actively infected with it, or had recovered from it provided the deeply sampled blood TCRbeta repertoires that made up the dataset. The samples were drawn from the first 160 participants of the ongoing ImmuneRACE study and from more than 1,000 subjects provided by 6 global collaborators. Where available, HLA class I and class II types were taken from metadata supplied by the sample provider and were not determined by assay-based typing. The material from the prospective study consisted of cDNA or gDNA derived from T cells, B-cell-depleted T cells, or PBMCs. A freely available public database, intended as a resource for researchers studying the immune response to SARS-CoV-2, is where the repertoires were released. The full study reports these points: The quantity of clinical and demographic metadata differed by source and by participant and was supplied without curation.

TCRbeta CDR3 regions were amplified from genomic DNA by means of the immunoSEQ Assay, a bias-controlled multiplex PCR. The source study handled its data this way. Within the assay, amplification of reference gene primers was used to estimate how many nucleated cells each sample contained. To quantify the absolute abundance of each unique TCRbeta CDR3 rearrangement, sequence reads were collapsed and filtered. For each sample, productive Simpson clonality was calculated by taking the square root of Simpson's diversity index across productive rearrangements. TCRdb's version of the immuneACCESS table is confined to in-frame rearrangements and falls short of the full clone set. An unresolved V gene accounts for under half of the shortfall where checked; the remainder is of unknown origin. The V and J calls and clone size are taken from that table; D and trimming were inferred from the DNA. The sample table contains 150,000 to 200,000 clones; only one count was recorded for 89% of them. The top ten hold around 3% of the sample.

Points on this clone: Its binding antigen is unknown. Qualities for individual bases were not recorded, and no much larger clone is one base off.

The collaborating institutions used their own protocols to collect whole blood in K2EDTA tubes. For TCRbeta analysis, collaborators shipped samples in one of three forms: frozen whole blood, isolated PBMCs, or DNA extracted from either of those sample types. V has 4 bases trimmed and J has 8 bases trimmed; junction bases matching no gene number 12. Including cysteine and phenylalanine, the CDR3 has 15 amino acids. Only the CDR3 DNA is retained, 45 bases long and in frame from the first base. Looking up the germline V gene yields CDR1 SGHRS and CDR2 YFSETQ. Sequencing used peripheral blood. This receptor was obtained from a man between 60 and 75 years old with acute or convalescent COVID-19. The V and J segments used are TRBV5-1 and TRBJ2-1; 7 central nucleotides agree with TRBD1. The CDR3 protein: CASSATGHVADEQFF. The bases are TGCGCCAGCAGCGCGACAGGGCACGTGGCGGATGAGCAGTTCTTC. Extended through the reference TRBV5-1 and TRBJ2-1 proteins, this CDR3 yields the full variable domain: KAGVTQTPRYLIKTRGQQVTLSCSPISGHRSVSWYQQTPGQGLQFLFEYFSETQRNKGNFPGRFSGRQFSNSRSEMNVSTLELGDSALYLCASSATGHVADEQFFGPGTRLTVL.